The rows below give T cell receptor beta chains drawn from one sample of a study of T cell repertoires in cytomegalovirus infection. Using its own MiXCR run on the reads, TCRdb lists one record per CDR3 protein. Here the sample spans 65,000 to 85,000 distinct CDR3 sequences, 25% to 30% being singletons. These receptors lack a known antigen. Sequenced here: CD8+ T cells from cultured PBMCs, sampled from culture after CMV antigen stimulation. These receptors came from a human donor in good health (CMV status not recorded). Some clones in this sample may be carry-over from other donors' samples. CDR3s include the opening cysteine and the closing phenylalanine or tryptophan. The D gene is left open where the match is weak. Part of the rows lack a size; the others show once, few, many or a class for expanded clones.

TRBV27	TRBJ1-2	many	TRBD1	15	TGTGCCAGCAAGAACGGGACAGCCCTTCACTATGGCTACACCTTC	CASKNGTALHYGYTF
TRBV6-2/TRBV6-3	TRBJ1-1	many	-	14	TGTGCCAGCACCCACGGGGGAGCGAACACTGAAGCTTTCTTT	CASTHGGANTEAFF
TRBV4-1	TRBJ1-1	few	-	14	TGCGCCAGCAGCCAAACCTCCGGGGACACTGAAGCTTTCTTT	CASSQTSGDTEAFF
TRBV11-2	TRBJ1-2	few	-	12	TGTGCCAGCAGACAGGGAATGTATGGCTACACCTTC	CASRQGMYGYTF
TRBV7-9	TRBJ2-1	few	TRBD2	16	TGTGCCAGCAGCCCGACTAGCGGGGCCGACTACAATGAGCAGTTCTTC	CASSPTSGADYNEQFF
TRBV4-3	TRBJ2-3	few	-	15	TGCGCCAGCAGCCAAGATGACAGTAGCACAGATACGCAGTATTTT	CASSQDDSSTDTQYF
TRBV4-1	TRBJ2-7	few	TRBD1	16	TGCGCCAGCAGCCCGGGTTGGGGACAGGGGGCCGTCGAGCAGTACTTC	CASSPGWGQGAVEQYF
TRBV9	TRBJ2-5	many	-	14	TGTGCCAGCAGCGTAGGTGTGGCCCAAGAGACCCAGTACTTC	CASSVGVAQETQYF
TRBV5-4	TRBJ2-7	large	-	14	TGTGCCAGCAGTTTCGACCCGATCTCCTACGAGCAGTACTTC	CASSFDPISYEQYF
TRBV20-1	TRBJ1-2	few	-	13	TGCAGTGCCCCGGGGGGGGGGCCCTATGGCTACACCTTC	CSAPGGGPYGYTF
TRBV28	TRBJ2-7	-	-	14	TGTGCCAGCAGTTCCCCGAGGCGGGGCTACGAGCAGTACTTC	CASSSPRRGYEQYF
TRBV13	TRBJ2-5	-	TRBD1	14	TGTGCCAGCAGCCCCGGGACAGGGGTCGAGACCCAGTACTTC	CASSPGTGVETQYF
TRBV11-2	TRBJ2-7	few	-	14	TGTGCCAGCAGCTTATCGGGGATGTCCTACGAGCAGTACTTC	CASSLSGMSYEQYF
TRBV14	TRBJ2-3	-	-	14	TGTGCCAGCAGCGACCGGGCCTTCAAAGATACGCAGTATTTT	CASSDRAFKDTQYF
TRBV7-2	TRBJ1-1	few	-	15	TGTGCCAGCAGCGTAGACATAGGGGAAGACACTGAAGCTTTCTTT	CASSVDIGEDTEAFF
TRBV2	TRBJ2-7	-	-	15	TGTGCCAGCAGTCAAAGCCAGGGGAGATCCTACGAGCAGTACTTC	CASSQSQGRSYEQYF
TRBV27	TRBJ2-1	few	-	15	TGTGCCAGCGGCTCTGAGATGAGCTCCTACAATGAGCAGTTCTTC	CASGSEMSSYNEQFF
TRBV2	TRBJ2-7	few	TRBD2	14	TGTGCCAGCAGTGAAGGGGCTAGCGGGGTCGAGCAGTACTTC	CASSEGASGVEQYF
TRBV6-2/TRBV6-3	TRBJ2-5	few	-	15	TGTGCCAGCCTCGGACTGTACGACTACCAAGAGACCCAGTACTTC	CASLGLYDYQETQYF
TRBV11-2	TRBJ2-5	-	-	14	TGTGCCAGCAGCTTAGTGCTAGCCCAAGAGACCCAGTACTTC	CASSLVLAQETQYF
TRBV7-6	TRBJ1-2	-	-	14	TGTGCCAGCAGCCACCCCGGGGACACCTATGGCTACACCTTC	CASSHPGDTYGYTF
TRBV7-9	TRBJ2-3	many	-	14	TGTGCCAGCAGCTTGACGGTCACCACAGATACGCAGTATTTT	CASSLTVTTDTQYF
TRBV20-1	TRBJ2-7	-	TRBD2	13	TGCAGTGCCCCTAGCGGGAGCTCCTACGAGCAGTACTTC	CSAPSGSSYEQYF
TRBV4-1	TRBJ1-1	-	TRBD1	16	TGCGCCAGCAGCCAAGAAGAGGGAACAGGGGGTATTGAAGCTTTCTTT	CASSQEEGTGGIEAFF
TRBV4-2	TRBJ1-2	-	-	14	TGTGCCAGCAGCCAAGTGTTAGGGTCCGATGGCTACACCTTC	CASSQVLGSDGYTF
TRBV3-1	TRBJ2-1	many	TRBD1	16	TGTGCCAGCAGCCCCGGGACAGGGGGCTTCTACAATGAGCAGTTCTTC	CASSPGTGGFYNEQFF
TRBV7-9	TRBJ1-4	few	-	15	TGTGCCAGCAGCGACCGACAGGACCTAGGGGAAAAACTGTTTTTT	CASSDRQDLGEKLFF